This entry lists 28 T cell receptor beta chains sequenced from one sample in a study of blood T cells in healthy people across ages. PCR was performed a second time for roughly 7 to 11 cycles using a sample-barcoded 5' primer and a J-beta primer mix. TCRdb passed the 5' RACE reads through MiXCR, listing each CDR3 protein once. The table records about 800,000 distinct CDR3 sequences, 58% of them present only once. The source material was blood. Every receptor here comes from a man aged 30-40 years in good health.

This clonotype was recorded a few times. The CDR3 spells CASSEVHPDRLTYEQYF. The CDR3 region has the DNA TGTGCCAGCAGCGAAGTCCACCCGGACAGGCTCACCTACGAGCAGTACTTC. This chain joins TRBV7-2 and TRBJ2-7; 7 bases match TRBD1. V trimming: 5 bases; J trimming: 2 bases; junction bases outside the gene matches: 15. The germline V gene encodes CDR1 SGHTA and CDR2 FQGNSA. CDR3 length equals 17 residues.

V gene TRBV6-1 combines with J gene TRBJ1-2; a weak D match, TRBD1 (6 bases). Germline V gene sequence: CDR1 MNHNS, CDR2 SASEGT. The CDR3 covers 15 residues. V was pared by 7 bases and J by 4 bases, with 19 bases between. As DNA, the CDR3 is TGTGCCAGCACCAAAGGGGGGAGACGGGGCTATGGCTACACCTTC. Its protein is CASTKGGRRGYGYTF.

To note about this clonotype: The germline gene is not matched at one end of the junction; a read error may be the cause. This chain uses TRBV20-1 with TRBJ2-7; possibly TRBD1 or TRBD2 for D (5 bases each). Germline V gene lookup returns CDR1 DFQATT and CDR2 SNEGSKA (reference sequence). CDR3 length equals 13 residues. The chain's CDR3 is CSARGLGVYEQYF. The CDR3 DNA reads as TGCAGTGCCAGAGGTCTGGGGGTGTACGAGCAGTACTTC.

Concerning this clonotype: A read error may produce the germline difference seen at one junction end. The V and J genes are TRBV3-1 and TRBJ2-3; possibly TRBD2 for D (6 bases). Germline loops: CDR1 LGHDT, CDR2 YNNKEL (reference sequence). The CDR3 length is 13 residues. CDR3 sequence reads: CASSHGSTDTQYF. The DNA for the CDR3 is TGTGCCAGTAGCCACGGGAGTACAGATACGCAGTATTTT.

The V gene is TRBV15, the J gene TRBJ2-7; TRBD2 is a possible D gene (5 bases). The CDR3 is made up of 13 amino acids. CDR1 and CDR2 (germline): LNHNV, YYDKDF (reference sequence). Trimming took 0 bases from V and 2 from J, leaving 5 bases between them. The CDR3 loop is CATSRDGTYEQYF. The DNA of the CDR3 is TGTGCCACCAGCAGAGACGGGACCTACGAGCAGTACTTC.

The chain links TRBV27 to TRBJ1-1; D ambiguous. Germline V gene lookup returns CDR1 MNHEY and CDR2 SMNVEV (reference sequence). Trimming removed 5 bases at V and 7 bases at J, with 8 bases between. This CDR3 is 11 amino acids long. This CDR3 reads CASSKSGEAFF. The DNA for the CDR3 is TGTGCCAGCAGTAAATCCGGTGAAGCTTTCTTT.

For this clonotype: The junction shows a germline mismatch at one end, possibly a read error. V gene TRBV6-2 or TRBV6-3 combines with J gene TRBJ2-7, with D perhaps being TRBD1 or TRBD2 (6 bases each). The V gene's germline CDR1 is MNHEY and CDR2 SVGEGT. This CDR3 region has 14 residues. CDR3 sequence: CASSIPGATHERYF. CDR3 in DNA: TGTGCCAGCAGTATCCCGGGGGCTACGCACGAGCGGTACTTC.

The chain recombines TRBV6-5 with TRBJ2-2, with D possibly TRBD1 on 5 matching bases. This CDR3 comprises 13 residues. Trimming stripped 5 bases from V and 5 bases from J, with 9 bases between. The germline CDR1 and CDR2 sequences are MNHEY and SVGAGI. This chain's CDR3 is CASSTGRTGELFF. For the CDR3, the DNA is TGTGCCAGCAGTACAGGCCGAACCGGGGAGCTGTTTTTT.

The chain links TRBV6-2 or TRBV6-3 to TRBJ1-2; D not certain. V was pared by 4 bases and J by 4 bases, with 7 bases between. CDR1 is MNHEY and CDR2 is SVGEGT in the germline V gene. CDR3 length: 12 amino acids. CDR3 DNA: TGTGCCAGCAGTTTGTGGACCTATGGCTACACCTTC. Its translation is CASSLWTYGYTF.

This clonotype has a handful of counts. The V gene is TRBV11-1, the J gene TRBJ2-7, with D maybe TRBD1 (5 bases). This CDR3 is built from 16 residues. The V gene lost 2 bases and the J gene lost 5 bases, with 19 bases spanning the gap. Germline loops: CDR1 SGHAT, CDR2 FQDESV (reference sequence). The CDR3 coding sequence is TGTGCCAGCAGCTTATCACAGGCCCTCCTCTTCAACGAGCAGTACTTC. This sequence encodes CASSLSQALLFNEQYF.

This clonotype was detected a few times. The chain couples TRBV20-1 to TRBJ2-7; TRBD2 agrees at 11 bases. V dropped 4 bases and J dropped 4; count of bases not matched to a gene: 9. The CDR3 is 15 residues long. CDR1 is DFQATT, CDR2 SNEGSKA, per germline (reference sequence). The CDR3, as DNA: TGCAGTGCTACTGAAGCGGGACTAGCGGATTACGAGCAGTACTTC. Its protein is CSATEAGLADYEQYF.

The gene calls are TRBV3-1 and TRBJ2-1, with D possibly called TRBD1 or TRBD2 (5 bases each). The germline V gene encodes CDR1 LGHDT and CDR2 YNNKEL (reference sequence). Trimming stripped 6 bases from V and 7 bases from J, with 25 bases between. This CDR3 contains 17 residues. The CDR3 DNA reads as TGTGCCAGCAGACCTAGCCGGGACCAGTCTGGGGTGAATGAGCAGTTCTTC. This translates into CASRPSRDQSGVNEQFF.

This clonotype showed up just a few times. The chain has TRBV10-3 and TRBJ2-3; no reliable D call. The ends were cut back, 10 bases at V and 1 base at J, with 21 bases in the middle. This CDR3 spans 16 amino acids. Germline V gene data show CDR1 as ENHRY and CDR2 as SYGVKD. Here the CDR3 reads CATHVVPTVRTDTQYF. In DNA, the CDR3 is TGTGCCACCCACGTGGTGCCGACGGTACGCACAGATACGCAGTATTTT.

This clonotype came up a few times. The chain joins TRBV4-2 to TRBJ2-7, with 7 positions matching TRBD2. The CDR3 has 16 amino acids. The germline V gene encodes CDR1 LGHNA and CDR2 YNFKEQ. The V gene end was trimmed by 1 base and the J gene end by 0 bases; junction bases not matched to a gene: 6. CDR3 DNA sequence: TGTGCCAGCAGCCAAGGGGGTGGCGGGAGCTCCTACGAGCAGTACTTC. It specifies CASSQGGGGSSYEQYF.

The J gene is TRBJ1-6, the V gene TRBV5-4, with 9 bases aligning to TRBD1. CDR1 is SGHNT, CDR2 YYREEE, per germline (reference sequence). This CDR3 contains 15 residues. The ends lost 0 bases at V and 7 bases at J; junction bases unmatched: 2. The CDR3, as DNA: TGTGCCAGCAGCTTGGAGGACAGGGGCAATTCACCCCTCCACTTT. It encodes CASSLEDRGNSPLHF.

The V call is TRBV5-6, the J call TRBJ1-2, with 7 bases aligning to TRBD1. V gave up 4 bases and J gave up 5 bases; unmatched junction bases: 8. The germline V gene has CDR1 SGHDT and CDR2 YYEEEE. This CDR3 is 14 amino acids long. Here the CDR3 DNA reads TGTGCCAGCAGCGGACAGGCCTCGCCTTATGGCTACACCTTC. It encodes CASSGQASPYGYTF.

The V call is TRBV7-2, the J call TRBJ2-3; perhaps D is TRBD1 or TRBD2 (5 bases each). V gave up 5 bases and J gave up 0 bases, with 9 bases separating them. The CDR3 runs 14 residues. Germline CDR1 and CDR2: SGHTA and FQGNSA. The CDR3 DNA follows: TGTGCCAGCAGCCGGGGCCCTAGCACAGATACGCAGTATTTT. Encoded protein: CASSRGPSTDTQYF.

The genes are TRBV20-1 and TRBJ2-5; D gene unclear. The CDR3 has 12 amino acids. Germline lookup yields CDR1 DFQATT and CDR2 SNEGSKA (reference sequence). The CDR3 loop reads CSASASLETQYF. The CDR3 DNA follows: TGCAGCGCCTCAGCTAGTCTCGAGACCCAGTACTTC.

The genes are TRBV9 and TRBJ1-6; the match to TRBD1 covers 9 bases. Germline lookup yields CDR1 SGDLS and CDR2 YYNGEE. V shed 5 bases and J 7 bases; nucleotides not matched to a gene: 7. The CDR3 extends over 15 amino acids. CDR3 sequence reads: CASSTGTGQNSPLHF. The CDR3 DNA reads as TGTGCCAGCAGTACCGGGACAGGGCAGAATTCACCCCTCCACTTT.

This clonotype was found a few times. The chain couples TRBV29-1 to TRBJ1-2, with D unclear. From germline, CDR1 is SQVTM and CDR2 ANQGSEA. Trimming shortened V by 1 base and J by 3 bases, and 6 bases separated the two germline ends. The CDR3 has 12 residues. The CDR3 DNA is TGCAGCGTTGAAGGGCTGGACTATGGCTACACCTTC. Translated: CSVEGLDYGYTF. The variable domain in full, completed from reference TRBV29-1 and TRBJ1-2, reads SAVISQKPSRDICQRGTSLTIQCQVDSQVTMMFWYRQQPGQSLTLIATANQGSEATYESGFVIDKFPISRPNLTFSTLTVSNMSPEDSSIYLCSVEGLDYGYTFGSGTRLTVV.

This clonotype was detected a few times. The CDR3 region is CSARDWGFGYGYTF. CDR3 nucleotide sequence: TGCAGTGCTAGAGATTGGGGATTCGGGTATGGCTACACCTTC. V and J are TRBV20-1 and TRBJ1-2; D not resolved. There are 14 residues in the CDR3. The V and J ends lost 0 bases and 5 bases respectively, with 13 bases between them. From germline, CDR1 is DFQATT and CDR2 SNEGSKA (reference sequence).

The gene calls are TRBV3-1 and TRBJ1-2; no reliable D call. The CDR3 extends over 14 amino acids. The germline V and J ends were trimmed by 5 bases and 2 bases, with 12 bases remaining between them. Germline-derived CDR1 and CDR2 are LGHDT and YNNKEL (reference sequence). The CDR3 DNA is TGTGCCAGCAGCTCGTGGGCCGACAACTATGGCTACACCTTC. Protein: CASSSWADNYGYTF.

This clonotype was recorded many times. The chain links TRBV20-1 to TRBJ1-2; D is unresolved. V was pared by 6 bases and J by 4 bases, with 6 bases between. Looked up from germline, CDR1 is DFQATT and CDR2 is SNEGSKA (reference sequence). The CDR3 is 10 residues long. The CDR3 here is CSAGVYGYTF. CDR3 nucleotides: TGCAGTGCCGGCGTCTATGGCTACACCTTC.

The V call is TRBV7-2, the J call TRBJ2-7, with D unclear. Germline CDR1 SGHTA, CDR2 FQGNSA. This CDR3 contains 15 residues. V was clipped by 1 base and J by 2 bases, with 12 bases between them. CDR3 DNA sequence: TGTGCCAGCAGCTTAGTTGGCACAGACGCCTACGAGCAGTACTTC. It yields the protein CASSLVGTDAYEQYF.

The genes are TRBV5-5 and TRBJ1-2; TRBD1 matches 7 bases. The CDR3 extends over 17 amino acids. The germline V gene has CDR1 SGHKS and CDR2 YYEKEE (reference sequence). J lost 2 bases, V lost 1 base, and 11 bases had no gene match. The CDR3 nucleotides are TGTGCCAGCAGCTTGCTCTCTTACGGGGACAGCAACTATGGCTACACCTTC. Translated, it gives CASSLLSYGDSNYGYTF.

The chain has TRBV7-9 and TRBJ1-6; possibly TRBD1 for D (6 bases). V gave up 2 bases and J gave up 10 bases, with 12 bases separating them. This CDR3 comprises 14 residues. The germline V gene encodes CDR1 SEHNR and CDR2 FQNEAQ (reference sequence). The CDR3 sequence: CASSLPDTGSPLHF. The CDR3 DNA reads TGTGCCAGCAGCTTACCGGACACAGGGTCACCCCTCCACTTT.

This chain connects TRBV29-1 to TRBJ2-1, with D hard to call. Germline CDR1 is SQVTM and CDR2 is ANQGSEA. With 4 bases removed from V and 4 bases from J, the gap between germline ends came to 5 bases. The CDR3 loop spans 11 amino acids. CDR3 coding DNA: TGCAGCGTTGTAACTTACAATGAGCAGTTCTTC. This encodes CSVVTYNEQFF.

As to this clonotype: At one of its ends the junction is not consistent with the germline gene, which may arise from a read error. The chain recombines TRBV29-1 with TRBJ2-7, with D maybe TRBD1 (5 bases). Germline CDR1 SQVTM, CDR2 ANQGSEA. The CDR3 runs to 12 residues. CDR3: CSATTRGYGQYF. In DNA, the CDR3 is TGCAGCGCAACCACAAGGGGATACGGGCAGTACTTC.